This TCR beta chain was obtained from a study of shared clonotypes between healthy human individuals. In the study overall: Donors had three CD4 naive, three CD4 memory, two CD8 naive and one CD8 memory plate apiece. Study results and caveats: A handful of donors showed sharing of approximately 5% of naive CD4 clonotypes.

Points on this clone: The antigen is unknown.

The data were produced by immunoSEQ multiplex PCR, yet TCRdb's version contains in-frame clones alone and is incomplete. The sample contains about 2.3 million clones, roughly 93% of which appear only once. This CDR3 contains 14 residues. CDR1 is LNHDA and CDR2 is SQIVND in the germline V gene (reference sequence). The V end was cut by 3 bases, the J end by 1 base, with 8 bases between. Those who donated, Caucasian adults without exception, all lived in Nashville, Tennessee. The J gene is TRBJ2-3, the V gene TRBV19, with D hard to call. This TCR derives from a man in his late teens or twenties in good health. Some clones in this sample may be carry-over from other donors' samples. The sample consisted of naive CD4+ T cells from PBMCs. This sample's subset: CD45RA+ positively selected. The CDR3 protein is CASSIGRRTDTQYF. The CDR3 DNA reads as TGTGCCAGTAGTATCGGGCGGCGCACAGATACGCAGTATTTT.